The rows below give T cell receptor beta chains drawn from one sample of a study of human T cells and chemical hapten exposure. TCRdb reprocessed the RACE reads with MiXCR, giving one entry per CDR3 protein. The data show about 64,000 distinct CDR3 sequences, roughly 11% seen once. Specimen: whole blood, collected in connection with sensitization to the hapten diphenylcyclopropenone (DPC). Receptors were obtained from a woman in her 30s with alopecia areata. Some clones in this sample may be carry-over from other donors' samples. The CDR3 runs from the conserved cysteine through the conserved F or W. The D gene is left open where the match is weak. Expanded clones are given a class, and other clones once, few, many or no size at all.

V gene	J gene	D gene	clone size	CDR3 length	CDR3 DNA	CDR3 protein
TRBV5-1	TRBJ1-1	TRBD1	few	15	TGCGCCAGCAGCCCAACGGACAGGATGAACACTGAAGCTTTCTTT	CASSPTDRMNTEAFF
TRBV5-1	TRBJ2-7	NA	many	13	TGCGCCAGCAGCTTGGGGGACAACTACGAGCAGTACTTC	CASSLGDNYEQYF
TRBV4-3	TRBJ1-4	TRBD1	many	16	TGCGCCAGCAGCCAAGCCGGACAGGGGTGGGTCGAAAAACTGTTTTTT	CASSQAGQGWVEKLFF
TRBV6-6	TRBJ2-2	TRBD2	few	16	TGTGCCAGCGGAGCTAGCGGGATCGGAAACACCGGGGAGCTGTTTTTT	CASGASGIGNTGELFF
TRBV9	TRBJ2-1	TRBD2	NA	14	TGTGCCAGCAGCCTTAGCGGGAGTGGGAATGAGCAGTTCTTC	CASSLSGSGNEQFF
TRBV4-1	TRBJ2-5	NA	NA	17	TGCGCCAGCAGCCGTAACGTGTATCGAGACTACCAAGAGACCCAGTACTTC	CASSRNVYRDYQETQYF
TRBV5-1	TRBJ2-2	NA	few	15	TGCGCCAGCAGCTGGGCCAGGGCGAACACCGGGGAGCTGTTTTTT	CASSWARANTGELFF
TRBV28	TRBJ2-7	NA	few	12	TGTGCCAGCAGCTCCAGGTCCTACGAGCAGTACTTC	CASSSRSYEQYF
TRBV6-2/TRBV6-3	TRBJ1-5	NA	few	14	TGTGCCAGCAGCCCCACAGATAGCAATCAGCCCCAGCATTTT	CASSPTDSNQPQHF
TRBV4-3	TRBJ2-2	NA	NA	19	TGCGCCAGCAGCCAAGACCTGTTTAAGGGAAGAACGGGAACCGGGGAGCTGTTTTTT	CASSQDLFKGRTGTGELFF
TRBV2	TRBJ2-7	TRBD2	NA	17	TGTGCCAGCAGTCTGGGACTAGCGGGGGGAAGTGCCTACGAGCAGTACTTC	CASSLGLAGGSAYEQYF
TRBV20-1	TRBJ1-5	NA	NA	13	TGCAGTGCTAGACAGGGCAGCAATCAGCCCCAGCATTTT	CSARQGSNQPQHF
TRBV9	TRBJ2-5	NA	many	13	TGTGCCAGCAGCGTAGGGCAGCAAGAGACCCAGTACTTC	CASSVGQQETQYF
TRBV7-2	TRBJ1-6	NA	few	13	TGTGCCAGCAGCCCCCAGGGTAATTCACCCCTCCACTTT	CASSPQGNSPLHF
TRBV5-1	TRBJ1-2	NA	many	14	TGCGCCAGCAGCTTGGAGGGAACTACTACGGGCTACACCTTC	CASSLEGTTTGYTF
TRBV6-5	TRBJ2-3	TRBD1	many	15	TGTGCCAGCAGTTACGGAGGACAGGGGTATGATACGCAGTATTTT	CASSYGGQGYDTQYF
TRBV7-2	TRBJ2-3	NA	many	12	TGTGCCAGCAGGGGGTCGGCAGATACGCAGTATTTT	CASRGSADTQYF
TRBV29-1	TRBJ1-2	NA	many	14	TGCAGCGTTGTCCCGGATCTCTCGGGCCATGGCTACACCTTC	CSVVPDLSGHGYTF
TRBV19	TRBJ2-2	NA	many	15	TGTGCCAGTAGTATAGGAGTCCTTAACACCGGGGAGCTGTTTTTT	CASSIGVLNTGELFF
TRBV5-1	TRBJ1-5	NA	NA	13	TGCGCCAGCAGCTTGGGGCCAGGTCAGCCCCAGCATTTT	CASSLGPGQPQHF
TRBV7-3	TRBJ2-4	NA	few	18	TGTGCCAGCAGCTTAAGAAGGTCGAACCTACTAGCCAAAAACATTCAGTACTTC	CASSLRRSNLLAKNIQYF
TRBV3-1	TRBJ2-4	NA	many	15	TGTGCCAGCAGCAGGGGTGTAGGCCAAGGCGACATTCAGTACTTC	CASSRGVGQGDIQYF
TRBV7-2	TRBJ2-7	TRBD2	few	16	TGTGCCAGCCCCTCGACACCGGGACTAGCTATCTACGAGCAGTACTTC	CASPSTPGLAIYEQYF
TRBV12-3/TRBV12-4	TRBJ2-3	TRBD1	NA	14	TGTGCCAGCAGGACAGGGGCGAGCACAGATACGCAGTATTTT	CASRTGASTDTQYF
TRBV29-1	TRBJ2-1	NA	many	11	TGCAGCGTTGGTGCCTACGGTGAGCAGTTCTTC	CSVGAYGEQFF
TRBV14	TRBJ2-5	NA	few	12	TGTGCCAGCAGCCAATTAGAAGAGACCCAGTACTTC	CASSQLEETQYF
TRBV29-1	TRBJ2-7	NA	NA	12	TGCAGCGCGAAGGAGGGGGTTGCCGAGCAGTACTTC	CSAKEGVAEQYF
TRBV27	TRBJ1-2	TRBD1	few	14	TGTGCCAGCAGCCCGACAGGGAGGCCCAGCGGCTACACCTTC	CASSPTGRPSGYTF